What follows is one TCR beta chain and its context. What it recognizes is unknown. This CDR3 has 15 residues. Germline-derived CDR1 and CDR2 are SGHRS and YFSETQ. The sample is drawn from a study of T cells expressing NK-cell markers. TCRdb reanalyzed the 5' RACE reads, giving one entry per CDR3 protein sequence and no DNA. The sample's table shows about 390,000 distinct CDR3 sequences. Study results and limitations: A few donors likewise had their CD3+CD56-NKG2C+ fraction led by these clonotypes.

Material for sequencing was blood T cells: a sorted CD56 or NKG2C T cell subset, CD4+ or CD8+ T cells, or bulk PBMC T cells (not recorded which). The V and J genes are TRBV5-1 and TRBJ2-7; TCRdb's D gene call, TRBD1, goes unchecked for lack of DNA. The clonotype originates from a woman between 45 and 60 years old in good health. Here the CDR3 reads CASSYQGSGDYEQYF.